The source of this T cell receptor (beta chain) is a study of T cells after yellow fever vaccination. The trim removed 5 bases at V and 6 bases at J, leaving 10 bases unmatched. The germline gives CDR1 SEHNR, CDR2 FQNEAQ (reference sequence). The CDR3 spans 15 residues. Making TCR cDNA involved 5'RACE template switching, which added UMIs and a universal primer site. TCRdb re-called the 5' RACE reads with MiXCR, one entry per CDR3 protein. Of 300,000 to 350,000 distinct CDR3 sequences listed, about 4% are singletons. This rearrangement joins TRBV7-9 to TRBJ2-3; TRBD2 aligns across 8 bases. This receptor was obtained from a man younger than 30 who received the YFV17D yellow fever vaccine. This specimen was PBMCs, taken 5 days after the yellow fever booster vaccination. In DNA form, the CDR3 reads TGTGCCAGCAGCCCCCCCGGGGGGGCGAGGGATACGCAGTATTTT. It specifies CASSPPGGARDTQYF.